The rows below give T cell receptor beta chains drawn from one sample of a study of cytomegalovirus exposure and HLA in healthy donors. Assay: immunoSEQ multiplex PCR; the TCRdb copy retains only in-frame clones and omits some. Of 170,000 or so clones in the sample, approximately 80% were seen once. Sequenced input: PBMCs. All receptors come from a woman in her forties or fifties in good health and CMV-seronegative. The CDR3 runs from the conserved cysteine through the conserved F or W. A D gene is named only where the DNA matches it firmly. Some rows mark clone size as missing; the rest say once, few, many or name a class of expanded clone.

v_call,clone_size,j_call,d_call,cdr3_nt,cdr3_aa
TRBV5-4,NA,TRBJ2-7,TRBD2,TGTGCCAGCAGTCCACTAGCGGGAGGTACCTACGAGCAGTACTTC,CASSPLAGGTYEQYF
TRBV19,few,TRBJ2-5,NA,TGTGCCAGTAGTAGGCGGGCGGGGCAACCTTCTACGCCCCAGTACTTC,CASSRRAGQPSTPQYF
TRBV29-1,NA,TRBJ2-6,TRBD2,TGCAGCGTGGCGGGGGGCACTGGGGCCAACGTCCTGACTTTC,CSVAGGTGANVLTF
TRBV28,NA,TRBJ2-7,NA,TGTGCCAGCAGTTTAATAAGCACAGGGTTTGAGCAGTACTTC,CASSLISTGFEQYF
TRBV30,once,TRBJ2-5,NA,TGTGCCTGGAGTGTACTAGGGGGCCAAGAGACCCAGTACTTC,CAWSVLGGQETQYF
TRBV5-1,NA,TRBJ2-3,TRBD2,TGCGCCAGCAGCTTGGGGCCTCAGCGGGGGAGCACAGATACGCAGTATTTT,CASSLGPQRGSTDTQYF
TRBV7-3,NA,TRBJ1-6,NA,TGTGCCAGCAGCTTAATGGCAGGGTTGGGGTCACCCCTCCACTTT,CASSLMAGLGSPLHF
TRBV7-3,few,TRBJ2-7,NA,TGTGCCAGCAGCCTAAAGGGCCTAGCGTTTCCTACCTACGAGCAGTACTTC,CASSLKGLAFPTYEQYF
TRBV19,once,TRBJ2-1,TRBD2,TGTGCCAGTAGTATTGTTGCGGGAGGGCCGGGCAATGAGCAGTTCTTC,CASSIVAGGPGNEQFF
TRBV14,NA,TRBJ1-1,NA,TGTGCCAGCAGCCAAGATTGGAGGGGTAACACTGAAGCTTTCTTT,CASSQDWRGNTEAFF
TRBV27,NA,TRBJ2-7,NA,TGTGCCAGCAGTTTCATGCCCGGGACCTACGAGCAGTACTTC,CASSFMPGTYEQYF
TRBV7-8,NA,TRBJ2-3,TRBD2,TGTGCCAGCAGCTCGACCCCTAGCGGGGGGGCGGGCACAGATACGCAGTATTTT,CASSSTPSGGAGTDTQYF
TRBV18,NA,TRBJ2-6,TRBD1,TGTGCCAGCTCACCACTGGCAGGGGGCGCTTCTGGGGCCAACGTCCTGACTTTC,CASSPLAGGASGANVLTF
TRBV28,NA,TRBJ2-3,TRBD2,TGTGCCAGCAGTCTACGGGGAGGGATCACAGATACGCAGTATTTT,CASSLRGGITDTQYF
TRBV9,NA,TRBJ2-7,TRBD2,TGTGCCAGCAGCGTAGGCCCTAGCGGGGGGGCCCAAAGGGCCTACGAGCAGTACTTC,CASSVGPSGGAQRAYEQYF
TRBV29-1,NA,TRBJ2-5,TRBD1,TGCAGCACTACAGACAGGGGCGGCGAGACCCAGTACTTC,CSTTDRGGETQYF
TRBV5-1,NA,TRBJ2-1,NA,TGCGCCAGCAGCTTGGATAGCGGCTCCTACAATGAGCAGTTCTTC,CASSLDSGSYNEQFF
TRBV6-4,NA,TRBJ2-7,NA,TGTGCCAGCAGTGGTCATAGCTCCACCTCCTACGAGCAGTACTTC,CASSGHSSTSYEQYF
TRBV15,NA,TRBJ2-3,TRBD1,TGTGCCACCGGCCGGACAGGGGGAAGGACAGATACGCAGTATTTT,CATGRTGGRTDTQYF
TRBV5-1,NA,TRBJ1-2,TRBD1,TGCGCCAGCAGCCGCGAGGGACAGGGCTATGGCTACACCTTC,CASSREGQGYGYTF
TRBV5-1,NA,TRBJ2-3,NA,TGCGCCAGCAGCTTGGCGGGCGGGGGCGTGGTGGATACGCAGTATTTT,CASSLAGGGVVDTQYF
TRBV6-5,NA,TRBJ2-7,TRBD1,TGTGCCAGCAGTTACTCCGGGACAGGGACCTACGAGCAGTACTTC,CASSYSGTGTYEQYF
TRBV27,NA,TRBJ2-7,TRBD1,TGTGCCAGCAGTTTATCCGGGACAGGGAGCTCCTACGAGCAGTACTTC,CASSLSGTGSSYEQYF
TRBV5-5,once,TRBJ2-2,TRBD1,TGTGCCAGCAGCGCTCGGACAGGGAGGAACACCGGGGAGCTGTTTTTT,CASSARTGRNTGELFF
TRBV28,NA,TRBJ1-1,NA,TGTGCCATCCTAGGGGACACTGAAGCTTTCTTT,CAILGDTEAFF
TRBV25-1,NA,TRBJ2-3,NA,TGTGCCAGCAGTGTTGGCGGTAGTAGCACAGATACGCAGTATTTT,CASSVGGSSTDTQYF
TRBV6-5,NA,TRBJ2-5,TRBD1,TGTGCCAGCCTCGGGACAGGCCCCGAAGAGAGACAGTACTTC,CASLGTGPEERQYF
TRBV19,NA,TRBJ2-3,TRBD1,TGTGCCATTCAAACAGGGGCTGGTACGCAGTATTTT,CAIQTGAGTQYF
TRBV18,NA,TRBJ2-5,TRBD1,TGTGCCAGCTCACCGACAGGGCGGCGAGAGACCCAGTACTTC,CASSPTGRRETQYF
TRBV7-9,NA,TRBJ1-2,NA,TGTGCCAGCGGACGGGGGGCCCTGGAGGGCTACACCTTC,CASGRGALEGYTF
TRBV5-4,NA,TRBJ2-3,NA,TGTGCCAGCAGCTCCAAGGGTGGGAGTCCAATCACAGATACGCAGTATTTT,CASSSKGGSPITDTQYF
TRBV30,NA,TRBJ2-5,TRBD2,TGTGCCTGGGCTAGCGGGAGCCGAGAGACCCAGTACTTC,CAWASGSRETQYF
TRBV5-1,NA,TRBJ2-7,TRBD1,TGCGCCAGCAGCTTGCGGGACAGGGGGCTGAACGAGCAGTACTTC,CASSLRDRGLNEQYF
TRBV2,NA,TRBJ1-1,NA,TGTGCCACCATGTTCCTGAACACTGAAGCTTTCTTT,CATMFLNTEAFF
TRBV9,NA,TRBJ2-1,NA,TGTGCCAGCAGCGTAGCCCCCGACAGGAGCAATGAGCAGTTCTTC,CASSVAPDRSNEQFF
TRBV6-1,NA,TRBJ1-1,TRBD1,TGTGCCAGTAGTAAGGGGGCCTTGAACACTGAAGCTTTCTTT,CASSKGALNTEAFF
TRBV10-3,NA,TRBJ2-1,TRBD2,TGTGCCATCAGGGAGACTAGCCGTAACGAGCAGTTCTTC,CAIRETSRNEQFF
TRBV19,once,TRBJ1-4,TRBD1,TGTGCCAGTAGTCCCCCGGACAGGGGGCATGAAAAACTGTTTTTT,CASSPPDRGHEKLFF
TRBV2,NA,TRBJ2-3,TRBD1,TGTGCCAGCAGATTGCAGGGGGCTACACCAGATACGCAGTATTTT,CASRLQGATPDTQYF
TRBV30,NA,TRBJ2-5,NA,TGTGCCTGGAGTCGGCAAGAGACCCAGTACTTC,CAWSRQETQYF
TRBV6-1,NA,TRBJ2-7,NA,TGTGCCAGCAGTGAAGACAGGTCAGTCAACGAGCAGTACTTC,CASSEDRSVNEQYF
TRBV5-1,NA,TRBJ2-1,NA,TGCGCCAGCAGCTTGGACAGGTCAAACTCCTACAATGAGCAGTTCTTC,CASSLDRSNSYNEQFF
TRBV30,NA,TRBJ1-5,NA,TGTGCCTGGAGCCCCGGACCCAGGGGCAATCAGCCCCAGCATTTT,CAWSPGPRGNQPQHF
TRBV7-3,NA,TRBJ1-3,NA,TGTGCCAGCAGCCCCATGGCCGGAAACACCATATATTTT,CASSPMAGNTIYF
TRBV6-6,NA,TRBJ1-5,NA,TGTGCCAGCAGTTACCCCTTGGCGGGGGATGGGCAGCCCCAGCATTTT,CASSYPLAGDGQPQHF
TRBV19,NA,TRBJ2-7,NA,TGTGCCACCAAAGGGGGTCCGGGGATCTACGAGCAGTACTTC,CATKGGPGIYEQYF
TRBV6-5,NA,TRBJ1-1,TRBD1,TGTGCCAGCAGCAGGGACAGGGGGAGATCTGAAGCTTTCTTT,CASSRDRGRSEAFF
TRBV12-5,NA,TRBJ2-5,TRBD1,TGTGCTAGTGGTTTCTACGCCGGGACAGGGGTGGAGACCCAGTACTTC,CASGFYAGTGVETQYF
TRBV30,few,TRBJ2-7,TRBD1,TGTGCCTGGAGTAGACAGGGGGGATCCTACGAGCAGTACTTC,CAWSRQGGSYEQYF
TRBV5-6,NA,TRBJ1-2,NA,TGTGCCAGCAGCTTCCGGGACACCGCTAACTATGGCTACACCTTC,CASSFRDTANYGYTF
TRBV27,NA,TRBJ2-7,NA,TGTGCCAGCAGTACCCGACAGAGCTCCTACGAGCAGTACTTC,CASSTRQSSYEQYF
TRBV11-2,NA,TRBJ2-4,NA,TGTGCCAGCAGCTTAGATCGGCAGGGGAACATTCAGTACTTC,CASSLDRQGNIQYF
TRBV29-1,NA,TRBJ2-3,NA,TGCAGCGTTGAAAGGCAGGTTACAGATACGCAGTATTTT,CSVERQVTDTQYF